This entry is about one TCR beta chain. What it binds is not known. The repertoire was sequenced with immunoSEQ multiplex PCR; TCRdb's copy has only in-frame clones and lacks some. This repertoire shows tens of thousands of clones, approximately 80% found once; its top ten account for 19%. Antigen-specific CD4+ T cells expanded by the ViraFEST assay with viral peptide pools were then sequenced. Following culture for around 10 days, CD4+ T cells were isolated. This individual contracted SARS-CoV-2 between March and December 2020, as verified by PCR. Both day 3 and day 7 saw half the medium replaced with IL-2 medium. This sample was included in a study of vaccination effects on CD4 cells after COVID-19. The germline V and J ends were trimmed by 2 bases and 8 bases, with 12 bases remaining between them. The germline V gene encodes CDR1 SEHNR and CDR2 FQNEAQ (reference sequence). The CDR3 runs 14 residues.

Specimen: CD4+ T cells from PBMCs cultured with HCoV-NL63 spike peptides, collected before COVID-19 vaccination. This chain uses TRBV7-9 with TRBJ1-4; D possibly corresponds to TRBD1 (5 bases). This sequence was found in a human donor who had a prior SARS-CoV-2 infection. CDR3 DNA sequence: TGTGCCAGCAGCTTATCAGGGATGAAAGAAAAACTGTTTTTT. Its protein product is CASSLSGMKEKLFF.